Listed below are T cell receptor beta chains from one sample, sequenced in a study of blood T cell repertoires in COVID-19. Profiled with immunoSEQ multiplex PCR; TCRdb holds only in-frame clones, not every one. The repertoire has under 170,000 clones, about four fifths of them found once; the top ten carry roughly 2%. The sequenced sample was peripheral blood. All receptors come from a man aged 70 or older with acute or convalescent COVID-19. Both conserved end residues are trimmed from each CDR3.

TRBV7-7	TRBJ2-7	ASSLTPESYEQY
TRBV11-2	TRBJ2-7	ASSSRTGNAYEQY
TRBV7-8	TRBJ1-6	ASGWGVDSPLH
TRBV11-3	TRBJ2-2	ASSAWGGSGELF
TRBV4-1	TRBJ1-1	ASSLRPEVSEAF
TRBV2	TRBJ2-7	ASSPTGVPYEQY
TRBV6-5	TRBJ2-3	ASSKTRDGDTQY
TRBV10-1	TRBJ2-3	ASSFERISDTQY
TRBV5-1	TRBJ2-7	ASSFSTGAYEQY
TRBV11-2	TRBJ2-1	ASSLFRGSYNEQF
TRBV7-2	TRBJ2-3	ASSIGTGYTDTQY
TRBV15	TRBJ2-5	ATSRDDLAGSFYTETQY
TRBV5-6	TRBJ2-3	ASSWVWVAGADTQY
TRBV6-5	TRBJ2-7	ASTGIRVHEQY
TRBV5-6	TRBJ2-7	ASSLALKVAPWEQY